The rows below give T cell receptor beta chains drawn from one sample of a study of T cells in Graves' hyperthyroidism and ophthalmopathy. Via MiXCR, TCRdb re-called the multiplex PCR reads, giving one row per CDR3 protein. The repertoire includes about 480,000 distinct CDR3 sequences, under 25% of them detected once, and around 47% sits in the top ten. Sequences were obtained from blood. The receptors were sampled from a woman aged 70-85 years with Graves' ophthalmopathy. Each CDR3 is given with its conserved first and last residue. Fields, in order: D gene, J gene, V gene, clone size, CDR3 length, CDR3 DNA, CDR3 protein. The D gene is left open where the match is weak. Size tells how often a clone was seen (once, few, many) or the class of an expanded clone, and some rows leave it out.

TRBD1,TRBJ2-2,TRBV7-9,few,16,TGTGCCAGCAGCCCGGGACAGGGGGCGAACACCGGGGAGCTGTTTTTT,CASSPGQGANTGELFF
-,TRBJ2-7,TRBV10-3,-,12,TGTGCCATCAGTGAGTCGGGGTTCGAGCAGTACTTC,CAISESGFEQYF
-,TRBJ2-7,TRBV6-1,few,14,TGTGCCAGCAGCCCTGACTTCTCCTACTACGAGCAGTACTTC,CASSPDFSYYEQYF
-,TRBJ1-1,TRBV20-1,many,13,TGCAGTGCCAAATACGAGATCGGCACTGAAGCTTTCTTT,CSAKYEIGTEAFF
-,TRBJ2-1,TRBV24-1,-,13,TGTGCCACCAGTTGGGGGGCGCAGAATGAGCAGTTCTTC,CATSWGAQNEQFF
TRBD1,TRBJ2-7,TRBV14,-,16,TGTGCCAGCAGCCTTACCCCAAGGACAGGGGAATACGAGCAGTACTTC,CASSLTPRTGEYEQYF
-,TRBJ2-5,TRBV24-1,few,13,TGTGCCACCAGTGACATGAACCAAGAGACCCAGTACTTC,CATSDMNQETQYF
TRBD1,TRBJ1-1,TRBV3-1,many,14,TGTGCCAGCACCGTACAGGGGGCGAACACTGAAGCTTTCTTT,CASTVQGANTEAFF
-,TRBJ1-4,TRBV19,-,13,TGTGCCAGTAAAAATAGATCGGATGAAAAACTGTTTTTT,CASKNRSDEKLFF
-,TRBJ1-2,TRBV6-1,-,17,TGTGCCAGCAGTGAAGATCGGGGTAAAGGGGGTTTTTATGGCTACACCTTC,CASSEDRGKGGFYGYTF
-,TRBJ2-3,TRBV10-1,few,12,TGCGCCAGCGGGCCTTCTGCAGATACGCAGTATTTT,CASGPSADTQYF
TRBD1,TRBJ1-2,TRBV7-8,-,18,TGTGCCAGCAGCTTGGTACATGGGACAGGGGACCCTAACTATGGCTACACCTTC,CASSLVHGTGDPNYGYTF
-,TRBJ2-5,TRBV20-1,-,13,TGCAGTGCTAGAGATGGAGGGGTACAGACCCAGTACTTC,CSARDGGVQTQYF
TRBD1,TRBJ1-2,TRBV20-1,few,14,TGCAGTGCTAATTCTGGGACAGGGATTTCTGGCTACACCTTC,CSANSGTGISGYTF
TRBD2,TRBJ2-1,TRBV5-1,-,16,TGCGCCAGCACTATAGCGGGAGGCGGGGCTTACAATGAGCAGTTCTTC,CASTIAGGGAYNEQFF
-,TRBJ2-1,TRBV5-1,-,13,TGCGCCAGCAGGTTGTCCACCTGGGGTGAGCAGTTCTTC,CASRLSTWGEQFF
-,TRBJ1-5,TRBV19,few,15,TGTGCCAGTAGTATATGGGGCGCAAGGGTTCAGCCCCAGCATTTT,CASSIWGARVQPQHF
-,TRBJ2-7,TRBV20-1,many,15,TGCAGTGCTAGAGCGGGGACTCGGGCGAGCTACGAGCAGTACTTC,CSARAGTRASYEQYF
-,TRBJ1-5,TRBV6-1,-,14,TGTGCCACTCAAGAGGGCCTTAGCAATCAGCCCCAGCATTTT,CATQEGLSNQPQHF
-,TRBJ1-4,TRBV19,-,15,TGTGCCAGTACTTTGAAGGGACCGCTTAATGAAAAACTGTTTTTT,CASTLKGPLNEKLFF
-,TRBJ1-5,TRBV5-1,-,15,TGTGCCAGCAGCTTGGGTCAGAACCTCAATCAGCCCCAGCATTTT,CASSLGQNLNQPQHF
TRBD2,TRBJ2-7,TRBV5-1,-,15,TGCGCCAGCAGGGGAGCGGGAGTTGCCTCCTACGAGCAGTACTTC,CASRGAGVASYEQYF
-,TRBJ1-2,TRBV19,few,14,TGTGCCAGTAGTATGAGGGAAGTACCCTATGGCTACACCTTC,CASSMREVPYGYTF
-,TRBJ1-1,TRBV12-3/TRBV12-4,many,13,TGTGCCAGCAGTCGGACGGTGAACACTGAAGCTTTCTTT,CASSRTVNTEAFF
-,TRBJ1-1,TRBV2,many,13,TGTGCCAGCAGTCTTTTAGAGAACACTGAAGCTTTCTTT,CASSLLENTEAFF
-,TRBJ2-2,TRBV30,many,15,TGTGCCTGGAGGGGAAGGGCCACGAACACCGGGGAGCTGTTTTTT,CAWRGRATNTGELFF
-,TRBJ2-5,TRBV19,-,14,TGTGCCAGTAGTTCGTCAGATATACAAGAGACCCAGTACTTC,CASSSSDIQETQYF
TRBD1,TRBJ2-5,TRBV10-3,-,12,TGTGCCATCGGACAGGGAAGAGAGACCCAGTACTTC,CAIGQGRETQYF
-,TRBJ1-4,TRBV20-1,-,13,TGCAGTGCTCTGTTTACCGCAGGGGAAAAACTGTTTTTT,CSALFTAGEKLFF
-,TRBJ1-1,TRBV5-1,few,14,TGCGCCAGCAGCTTGGAGAGGGCTCGCACTGAAGCTTTCTTT,CASSLERARTEAFF
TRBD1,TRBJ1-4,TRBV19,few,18,TGTGCCAGTAGTAAAACCGGGACAGCTATTGCAACTAATGAAAAACTGTTTTTT,CASSKTGTAIATNEKLFF
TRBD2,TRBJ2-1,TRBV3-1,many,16,TGTGCCAGCAGCCAAACCAGCGGGAGGGCCTACAATGAGCAGTTCTTC,CASSQTSGRAYNEQFF
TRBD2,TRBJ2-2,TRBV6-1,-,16,TGTGCCAGCAGAGGACTAGCGGGAGTAAGGGCCGGGGAGCTGTTTTTT,CASRGLAGVRAGELFF